This T cell receptor beta chain stems from a study of naive and memory T cell subsets. From germline, CDR1 is MNHEY and CDR2 SMNVEV (reference sequence). This CDR3 region has 15 residues. Trimming left V 3 bases short and J 0 bases short, with 8 bases between. Both TRBC1 and TRBC2 were covered by a beta constant-region primer of two equimolar oligonucleotides. TCRdb independently ran MiXCR on the UMI-ligation and nested PCR reads; one entry per CDR3 protein. The data contain 140,000 to 150,000 distinct CDR3 sequences, approximately 15% of them seen just once; the ten biggest clones take up roughly 0.14%.

J is TRBJ2-2 and V is TRBV27, with D unclear. The sample taken for sequencing was naive CD4+ T cells from blood. This clonotype originated in a human donor in good health. CDR3 nucleotides: TGTGCCAGCAGTTTGGTAGCTGCGAACACCGGGGAGCTGTTTTTT. This gives the protein CASSLVAANTGELFF.